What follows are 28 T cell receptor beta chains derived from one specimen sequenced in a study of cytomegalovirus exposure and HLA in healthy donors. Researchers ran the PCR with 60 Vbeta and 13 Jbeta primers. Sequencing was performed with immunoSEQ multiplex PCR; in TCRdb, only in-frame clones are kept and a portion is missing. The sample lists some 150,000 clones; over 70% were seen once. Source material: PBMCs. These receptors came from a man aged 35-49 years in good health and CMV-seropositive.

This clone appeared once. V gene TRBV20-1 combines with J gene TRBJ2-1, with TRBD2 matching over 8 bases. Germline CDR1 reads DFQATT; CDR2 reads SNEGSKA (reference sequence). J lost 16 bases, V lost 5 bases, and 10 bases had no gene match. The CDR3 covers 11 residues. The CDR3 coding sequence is TGCAGTGCTCGGACGGGGGGGCCTGAATTCTTC. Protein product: CSARTGGPEFF.

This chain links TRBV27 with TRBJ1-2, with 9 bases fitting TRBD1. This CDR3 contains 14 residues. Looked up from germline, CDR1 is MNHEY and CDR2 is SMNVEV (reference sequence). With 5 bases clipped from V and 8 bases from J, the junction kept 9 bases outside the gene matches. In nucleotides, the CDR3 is TGTGCCAGCAGTAAGGTGGGACAGGGTGAAGGCTACACCTTC. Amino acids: CASSKVGQGEGYTF.

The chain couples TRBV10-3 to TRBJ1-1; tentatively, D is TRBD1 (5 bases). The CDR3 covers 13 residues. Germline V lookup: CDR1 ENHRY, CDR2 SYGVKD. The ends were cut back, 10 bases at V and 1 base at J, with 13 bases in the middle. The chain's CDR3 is CATRTSQNTEAFF. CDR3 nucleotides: TGTGCCACACGGACATCCCAGAACACTGAAGCTTTCTTT.

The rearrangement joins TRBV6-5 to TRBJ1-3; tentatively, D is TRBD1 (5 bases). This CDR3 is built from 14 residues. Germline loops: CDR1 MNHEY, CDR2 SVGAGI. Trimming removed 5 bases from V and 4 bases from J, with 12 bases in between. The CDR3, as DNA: TGTGCCAGCAGTCCCCCCACAGGCGGAAACACCATATATTTT. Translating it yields CASSPPTGGNTIYF.

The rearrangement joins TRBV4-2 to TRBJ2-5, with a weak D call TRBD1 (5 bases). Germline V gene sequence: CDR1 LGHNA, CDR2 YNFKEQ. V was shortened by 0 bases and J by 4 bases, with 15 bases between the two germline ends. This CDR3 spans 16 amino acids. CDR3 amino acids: CASSQDWGRVGETQYF. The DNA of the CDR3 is TGTGCCAGCAGCCAAGATTGGGGCAGGGTCGGAGAGACCCAGTACTTC.

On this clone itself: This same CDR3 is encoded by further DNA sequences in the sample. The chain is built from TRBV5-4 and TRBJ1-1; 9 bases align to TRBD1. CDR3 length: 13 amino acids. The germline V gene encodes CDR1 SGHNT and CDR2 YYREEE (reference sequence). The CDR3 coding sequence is TGTGCTGCCGGACAGGGGTCTTACGCTGAAGCTTTCTTT. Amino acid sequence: CAAGQGSYAEAFF.

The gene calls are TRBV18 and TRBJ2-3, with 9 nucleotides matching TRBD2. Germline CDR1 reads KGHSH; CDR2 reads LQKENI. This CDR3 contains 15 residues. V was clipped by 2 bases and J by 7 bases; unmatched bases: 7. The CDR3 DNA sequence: TGTGCCAGCTCACCAGGCGGGGGGGCTGGTCATACGCAGTATTTT. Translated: CASSPGGGAGHTQYF.

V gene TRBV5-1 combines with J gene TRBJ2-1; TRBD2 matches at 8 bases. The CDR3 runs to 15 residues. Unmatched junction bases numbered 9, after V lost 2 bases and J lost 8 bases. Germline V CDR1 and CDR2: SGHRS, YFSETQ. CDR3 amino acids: CASSLHGGAIDEQFF. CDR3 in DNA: TGCGCCAGCAGCTTACACGGGGGGGCCATCGATGAGCAGTTCTTC.

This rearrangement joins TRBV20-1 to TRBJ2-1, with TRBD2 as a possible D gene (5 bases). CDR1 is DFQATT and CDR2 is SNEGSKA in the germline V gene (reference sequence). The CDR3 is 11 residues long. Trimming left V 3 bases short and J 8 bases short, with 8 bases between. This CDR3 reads CSARMRDEQFF. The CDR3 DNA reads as TGCAGTGCTAGGATGAGGGATGAGCAGTTCTTC.

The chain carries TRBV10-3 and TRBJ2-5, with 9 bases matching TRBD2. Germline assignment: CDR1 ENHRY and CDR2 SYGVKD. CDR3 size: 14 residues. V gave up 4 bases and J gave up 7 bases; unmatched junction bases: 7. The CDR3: CAISGPTSGTTQYF. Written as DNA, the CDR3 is TGTGCCATCAGTGGGCCGACTAGCGGTACGACCCAGTACTTC.

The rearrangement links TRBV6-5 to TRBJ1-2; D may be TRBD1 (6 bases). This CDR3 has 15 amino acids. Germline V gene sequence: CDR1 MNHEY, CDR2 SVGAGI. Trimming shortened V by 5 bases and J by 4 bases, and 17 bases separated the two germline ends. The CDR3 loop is CASSSGQRSFYGYTF. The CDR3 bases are TGTGCCAGCAGTAGCGGACAGAGGTCTTTCTATGGCTACACCTTC.

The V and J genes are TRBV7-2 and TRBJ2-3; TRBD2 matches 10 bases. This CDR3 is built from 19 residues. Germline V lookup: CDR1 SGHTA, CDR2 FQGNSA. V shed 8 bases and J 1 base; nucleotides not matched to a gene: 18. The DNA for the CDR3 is TGTGCCAGCGCCCGTGGAGCAGGGTCTAGCGGGGGCCGCACAGATACGCAGTATTTT. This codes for CASARGAGSSGGRTDTQYF.

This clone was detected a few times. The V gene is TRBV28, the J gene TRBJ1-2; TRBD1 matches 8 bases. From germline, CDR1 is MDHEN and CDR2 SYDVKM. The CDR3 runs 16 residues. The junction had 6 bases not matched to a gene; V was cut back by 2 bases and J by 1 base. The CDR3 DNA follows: TGTGCCAGCAGTTTACCCCGGGACAGGCATAACTATGGCTACACCTTC. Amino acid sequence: CASSLPRDRHNYGYTF.

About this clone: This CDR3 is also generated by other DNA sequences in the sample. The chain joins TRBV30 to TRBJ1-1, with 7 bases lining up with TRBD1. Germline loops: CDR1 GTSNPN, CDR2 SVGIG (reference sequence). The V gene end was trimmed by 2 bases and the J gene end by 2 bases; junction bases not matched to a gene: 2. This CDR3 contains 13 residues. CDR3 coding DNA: TGTGCCTGGAGTCGGGACAGCAACACTGAAGCTTTCTTT. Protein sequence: CAWSRDSNTEAFF.

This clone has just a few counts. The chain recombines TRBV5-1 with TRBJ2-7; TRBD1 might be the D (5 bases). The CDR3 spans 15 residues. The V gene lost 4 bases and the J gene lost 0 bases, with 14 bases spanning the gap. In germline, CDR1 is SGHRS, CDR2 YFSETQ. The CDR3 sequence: CASSARVPISYEQYF. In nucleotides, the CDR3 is TGCGCCAGCAGCGCCAGGGTCCCCATCTCCTACGAGCAGTACTTC.

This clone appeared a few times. CDR3 nucleotide sequence: TGTGCCAGCAGCCAGATATACGAGCAGTACTTC. Amino acids: CASSQIYEQYF. The chain carries TRBV25-1 and TRBJ2-7; no reliable D call. Germline V lookup: CDR1 MGHDK, CDR2 SYGVNS. The CDR3 totals 11 residues. V lost 6 bases and J 4 bases, leaving 7 bases between the germline ends.

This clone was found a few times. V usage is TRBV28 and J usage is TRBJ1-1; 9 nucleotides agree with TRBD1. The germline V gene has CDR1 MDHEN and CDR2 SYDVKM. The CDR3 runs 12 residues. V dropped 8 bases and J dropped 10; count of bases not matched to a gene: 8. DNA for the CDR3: TGTGCCAGCGGAGACAGGGGGATTGGAGCTTTCTTT. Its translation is CASGDRGIGAFF.

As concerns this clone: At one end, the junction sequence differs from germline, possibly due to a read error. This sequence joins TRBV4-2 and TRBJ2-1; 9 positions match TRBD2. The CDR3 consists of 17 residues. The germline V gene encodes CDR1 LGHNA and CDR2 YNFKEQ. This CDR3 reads CVSSQRAGTSFYNEQFF. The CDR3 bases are TGTGTCAGCAGCCAGAGGGCGGGGACTAGCTTCTACAATGAGCAGTTCTTC.

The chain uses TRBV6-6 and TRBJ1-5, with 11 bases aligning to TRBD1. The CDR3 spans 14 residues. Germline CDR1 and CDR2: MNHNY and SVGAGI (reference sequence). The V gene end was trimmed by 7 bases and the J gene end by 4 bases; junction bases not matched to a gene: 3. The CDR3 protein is CASTGQGANQPQHF. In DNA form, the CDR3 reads TGTGCCAGCACTGGACAGGGGGCGAATCAGCCCCAGCATTTT.

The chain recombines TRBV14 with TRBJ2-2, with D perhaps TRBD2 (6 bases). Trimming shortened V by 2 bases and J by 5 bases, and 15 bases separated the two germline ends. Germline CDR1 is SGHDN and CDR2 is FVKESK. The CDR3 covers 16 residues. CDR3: CASSQSEGWKTGELFF. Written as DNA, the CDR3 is TGTGCCAGCAGCCAATCGGAGGGGTGGAAGACCGGGGAGCTGTTTTTT.

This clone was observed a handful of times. CDR3 amino acids: CAISDSEGSNTEAFF. The CDR3 DNA reads as TGTGCCATCAGTGATTCCGAGGGCAGCAACACTGAAGCTTTCTTT. This sequence joins TRBV10-3 and TRBJ1-1; D is uncertain. Deletions cut 3 bases from V and 2 bases from J, with 13 bases between. The CDR3 runs to 15 residues. CDR1 and CDR2 from the germline V gene are ENHRY and SYGVKD.

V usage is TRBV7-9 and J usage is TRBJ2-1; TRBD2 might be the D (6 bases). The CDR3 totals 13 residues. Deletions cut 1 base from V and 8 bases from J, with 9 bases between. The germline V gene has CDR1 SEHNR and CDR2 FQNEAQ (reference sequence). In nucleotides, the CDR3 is TGTGCCAGCAGCTTAGATGCGGGGCATGAGCAGTTCTTC. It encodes CASSLDAGHEQFF.

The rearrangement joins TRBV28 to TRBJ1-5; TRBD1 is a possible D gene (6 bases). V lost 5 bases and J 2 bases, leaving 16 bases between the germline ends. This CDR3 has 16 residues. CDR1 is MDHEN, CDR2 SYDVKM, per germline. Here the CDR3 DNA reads TGTGCCAGCAGTCCACACCAGGGGAACGGCAATCAGCCCCAGCATTTT. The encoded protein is CASSPHQGNGNQPQHF.

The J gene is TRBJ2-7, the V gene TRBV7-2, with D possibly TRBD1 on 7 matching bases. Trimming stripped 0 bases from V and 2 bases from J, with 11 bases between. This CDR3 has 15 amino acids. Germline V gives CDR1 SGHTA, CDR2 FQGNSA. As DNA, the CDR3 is TGTGCCAGCAGCTTAGCTCCAGGGGGGACCTACGAGCAGTACTTC. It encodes CASSLAPGGTYEQYF.

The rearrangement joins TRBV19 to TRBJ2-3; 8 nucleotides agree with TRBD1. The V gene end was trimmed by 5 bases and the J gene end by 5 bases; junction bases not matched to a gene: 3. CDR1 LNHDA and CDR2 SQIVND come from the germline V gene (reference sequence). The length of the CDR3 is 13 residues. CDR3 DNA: TGTGCCAGTAGTCCCGGGACAGGAGATACGCAGTATTTT. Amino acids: CASSPGTGDTQYF.

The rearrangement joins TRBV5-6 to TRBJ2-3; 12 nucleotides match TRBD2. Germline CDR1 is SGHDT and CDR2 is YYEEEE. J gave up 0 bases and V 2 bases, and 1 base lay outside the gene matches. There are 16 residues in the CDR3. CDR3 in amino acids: CASSFGLAGSTDTQYF. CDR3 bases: TGTGCCAGCAGCTTCGGACTAGCGGGAAGCACAGATACGCAGTATTTT.

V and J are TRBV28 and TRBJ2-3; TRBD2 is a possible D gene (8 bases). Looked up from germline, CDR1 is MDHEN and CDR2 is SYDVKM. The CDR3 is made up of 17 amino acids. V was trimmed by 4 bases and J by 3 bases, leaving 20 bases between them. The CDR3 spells CASSSGGLVVRTDTQYF. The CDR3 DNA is TGTGCCAGCAGTTCAGGGGGACTAGTGGTGAGGACAGATACGCAGTATTTT.

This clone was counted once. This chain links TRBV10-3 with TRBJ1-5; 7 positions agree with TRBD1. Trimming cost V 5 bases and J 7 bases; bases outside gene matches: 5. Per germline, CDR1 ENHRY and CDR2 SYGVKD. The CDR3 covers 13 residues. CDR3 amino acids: CAISTGAGQPQHF. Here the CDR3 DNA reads TGTGCCATCAGTACAGGGGCCGGCCAGCCCCAGCATTTT.